The 29 T cell receptor beta chains below were found in one sample sequenced in a study of shared clonotypes between healthy human individuals. The assay was immunoSEQ multiplex PCR, and TCRdb's table has in-frame clones only and misses some. The sample records more than 2 million clones, around 95% being singletons. Source material: naive CD4+ T cells sorted from blood. Sample subset: CD45RA+ positively selected. The receptor set was obtained from a man between 18 and 29 years old in good health.

The chain links TRBV30 to TRBJ2-2; TRBD2 matches at 12 bases. This CDR3 has 16 amino acids. Germline V gene sequence: CDR1 GTSNPN, CDR2 SVGIG (reference sequence). With V trimmed by 5 bases and J by 6 bases, 10 bases remained unmatched. CDR3 protein: CAWRGLAGLGAGELFF. The CDR3 nucleotides are TGTGCCTGGCGAGGACTAGCGGGACTCGGGGCCGGGGAGCTGTTTTTT.

The gene calls are TRBV19 and TRBJ2-1; D unresolved. V was cut by 6 bases and J by 0 bases, with 6 bases left in between. The germline CDR1 and CDR2 sequences are LNHDA and SQIVND (reference sequence). The CDR3 runs 13 residues. CDR3: CASRLSSYNEQFF. For the CDR3, the DNA is TGTGCCAGTAGACTCAGCTCCTACAATGAGCAGTTCTTC.

This chain links TRBV6-6 with TRBJ2-3; D unresolved. Germline CDR1 is MNHNY and CDR2 is SVGAGI (reference sequence). Trimming shortened V by 4 bases and J by 5 bases, and 7 bases separated the two germline ends. The CDR3 loop spans 12 amino acids. This chain's CDR3 is CASSFTGDTQYF. CDR3 DNA sequence: TGTGCCAGCAGTTTCACCGGAGATACGCAGTATTTT.

The chain links TRBV5-1 to TRBJ2-7, with D possibly matching TRBD2 (6 bases). Trimming removed 2 bases from V and 3 bases from J, with 21 bases in between. This CDR3 is built from 17 residues. CDR1 is SGHRS, CDR2 YFSETQ, per germline. The CDR3 nucleotides are TGCGCCAGCAGCTTCGGTCGATCCGGGGGACCGGGCTACGAGCAGTACTTC. Protein: CASSFGRSGGPGYEQYF.

This chain links TRBV28 with TRBJ2-3; D remains unclear. Trimming took 0 bases from V and 2 from J, leaving 9 bases between them. The germline V gene has CDR1 MDHEN and CDR2 SYDVKM. This CDR3 has 15 residues. The CDR3 is CASSLWLVDTDTQYF. The CDR3 region has the DNA TGTGCCAGCAGTTTATGGCTAGTCGACACAGATACGCAGTATTTT.

The J gene is TRBJ2-1, the V gene TRBV18; 7 nucleotides line up with TRBD2. The CDR3 covers 16 residues. V was pared by 6 bases and J by 0 bases, with 8 bases of the junction left unmatched. The germline V gene has CDR1 KGHSH and CDR2 LQKENI. The chain's CDR3 is CASSKTSQSSYNEQFF. The DNA for the CDR3 is TGTGCCAGCTCGAAGACTAGCCAGAGCTCCTACAATGAGCAGTTCTTC. The complete variable domain, with remaining parts taken from reference TRBV18 and TRBJ2-1, reads NAGVMQNPRHLVRRRGQEARLRCSPMKGHSHVYWYRQLPEEGLKFMVYLQKENIIDESGMPKERFSAEFPKEGPSILRIQQVVRGDSAAYFCASSKTSQSSYNEQFFGPGTRLTVL.

This clone showed up just once. The genes are TRBV11-2 and TRBJ2-1; 9 bases fit TRBD2. The CDR3 sequence is 16 residues long. V shed 6 bases and J 3 bases; nucleotides not matched to a gene: 9. Germline CDR1 reads SGHAT; CDR2 reads FQNNGV. Written as DNA, the CDR3 is TGTGCCAGCAGACCCATAGCGGGAGCGAGCTACAATGAGCAGTTCTTC. Translation gives CASRPIAGASYNEQFF.

This chain joins TRBV9 and TRBJ1-2; D ambiguous. This CDR3 has 13 amino acids. V lost 2 bases, J lost 4 bases, and 9 bases lay in between. Germline V CDR1 and CDR2: SGDLS, YYNGEE. The CDR3 region is CASSVDTFYGYTF. In DNA, the CDR3 is TGTGCCAGCAGCGTTGACACATTCTATGGCTACACCTTC.

The rearrangement uses TRBV18 and TRBJ2-1; maybe TRBD2 (5 bases). This CDR3 spans 13 amino acids. In germline, CDR1 is KGHSH, CDR2 LQKENI. V lost 0 bases, J lost 9 bases, and 9 bases lay in between. DNA of the CDR3: TGTGCCAGCTCACCACCGGCCGGAGGTGAGCAGTTCTTC. The encoded protein is CASSPPAGGEQFF.

V gene TRBV30 combines with J gene TRBJ2-7, with no clear D. The CDR3 loop spans 11 amino acids. V dropped 4 bases and J dropped 6 bases, with 10 bases sitting between them. CDR1 is GTSNPN and CDR2 is SVGIG in the germline V gene (reference sequence). In nucleotides, the CDR3 is TGTGCCTGGAACTCGATCTCCGAGCAGTACTTC. Protein: CAWNSISEQYF.

The CDR3 reads CATSRDRTQGRTQYF. The CDR3 bases are TGTGCCACCAGCAGAGACAGGACCCAAGGCCGGACCCAGTACTTC. The chain carries TRBV15 and TRBJ2-5; D not resolved. Germline loops: CDR1 LNHNV, CDR2 YYDKDF (reference sequence). This CDR3 contains 15 residues. V dropped 0 bases and J dropped 7 bases, with 15 bases sitting between them. Supplemented by reference TRBV15 and TRBJ2-5, the full variable domain reads DAMVIQNPRYQVTQFGKPVTLSCSQTLNHNVMYWYQQKSSQAPKLLFHYYDKDFNNEADTPDNFQSRRPNTSFCFLDIRSPGLGDTAMYLCATSRDRTQGRTQYFGPGTRLLVL.

This sequence joins TRBV7-9 and TRBJ1-6; possibly TRBD1 for D (6 bases). Germline V gene data show CDR1 as SEHNR and CDR2 as FQNEAQ (reference sequence). This CDR3 spans 17 amino acids. V shed 0 bases and J shed 7 bases, with 16 bases lying between them. The CDR3 region has the DNA TGTGCCAGCAGCTTAGCATTTTCCGAAGGGGGGAATTCACCCCTCCACTTT. The encoded protein is CASSLAFSEGGNSPLHF.

The chain employs TRBV5-1 and TRBJ2-2; TRBD2 might be the D (5 bases). Germline-derived CDR1 and CDR2 are SGHRS and YFSETQ. V was cut by 4 bases and J by 1 base, with 8 bases left in between. This CDR3 region has 14 residues. The CDR3 region has the DNA TGCGCCAGCAGCGGGGAGTGGAACACCGGGGAGCTGTTTTTT. Encoded protein: CASSGEWNTGELFF.

The V call is TRBV28, the J call TRBJ2-3; D is unresolved. With 5 bases removed from V and 0 bases from J, the gap between germline ends came to 9 bases. Looked up from germline, CDR1 is MDHEN and CDR2 is SYDVKM. CDR3 length: 14 residues. CDR3 protein: CASSQAPSTDTQYF. In DNA form, the CDR3 reads TGTGCCAGCAGTCAAGCCCCTAGCACAGATACGCAGTATTTT.

V is TRBV5-1 and J is TRBJ1-1, with a tentative D call TRBD1 (6 bases). The CDR3 extends over 18 amino acids. V was clipped by 0 bases and J by 0 bases, with 18 bases between them. CDR1 is SGHRS, CDR2 YFSETQ, per germline. CDR3 sequence: CASSLGAGGASMNTEAFF. The CDR3 DNA is TGCGCCAGCAGCTTGGGAGCGGGGGGCGCCTCCATGAACACTGAAGCTTTCTTT.

The V gene is TRBV9, the J gene TRBJ1-5; maybe TRBD1 (5 bases). Trimming removed 0 bases at V and 1 base at J, with 14 bases between. This CDR3 comprises 17 residues. CDR1 and CDR2 from the germline V gene are SGDLS and YYNGEE. CDR3: CASSVGDSWGSNQPQHF. As DNA, the CDR3 is TGTGCCAGCAGCGTAGGTGACAGCTGGGGAAGCAATCAGCCCCAGCATTTT.

The chain combines TRBV14 with TRBJ2-7, with 7 nucleotides matching TRBD2. Germline lookup yields CDR1 SGHDN and CDR2 FVKESK. Trimming cost V 1 base and J 9 bases; bases outside gene matches: 3. The length of the CDR3 is 12 residues. CDR3 sequence reads: CASSQGLAAQYF. CDR3 nucleotides: TGTGCCAGCAGCCAAGGTCTAGCGGCGCAGTACTTC.

This chain links TRBV9 with TRBJ1-1; 8 bases align to TRBD1. This CDR3 contains 15 residues. J gave up 1 base and V 3 bases, and 5 bases lay outside the gene matches. CDR1 SGDLS and CDR2 YYNGEE come from the germline V gene. CDR3 sequence reads: CASSDYRGANTEAFF. CDR3 bases: TGTGCCAGCAGCGACTACAGGGGGGCGAACACTGAAGCTTTCTTT.

This chain joins TRBV9 and TRBJ1-1; no reliable D call. This CDR3 comprises 15 residues. The germline V and J ends were trimmed by 0 bases and 0 bases, with 9 bases remaining between them. CDR1 and CDR2 (germline): SGDLS, YYNGEE. The CDR3 nucleotides are TGTGCCAGCAGCGTAGAGGCCCAAATGAACACTGAAGCTTTCTTT. It is translated as CASSVEAQMNTEAFF.

This sequence joins TRBV25-1 and TRBJ1-2, with D possibly matching TRBD1 (5 bases). The ends were cut back, 2 bases at V and 8 bases at J, with 15 bases in the middle. The CDR3 is 14 residues long. CDR1 and CDR2 (germline): MGHDK, SYGVNS. The CDR3 DNA sequence: TGTGCCAGCAGTGAAAAGACAGCCAGAAGGGGCTACACCTTC. Protein sequence: CASSEKTARRGYTF.

CDR3 region: CASNQYRESTEAFF. The CDR3 DNA follows: TGTGCCAGCAACCAATACAGGGAGAGCACTGAAGCTTTCTTT. The rearrangement joins TRBV6-6 to TRBJ1-1; possibly TRBD1 for D (6 bases). Looked up from germline, CDR1 is MNHNY and CDR2 is SVGAGI (reference sequence). The CDR3 consists of 14 residues. V lost 7 bases, J lost 4 bases, and 16 bases lay in between.

This rearrangement joins TRBV2 to TRBJ2-1; D may be TRBD2 (6 bases). Trimming stripped 2 bases from V and 7 bases from J, with 12 bases between. Germline lookup yields CDR1 SNHLY and CDR2 FYNNEI. This CDR3 region has 14 residues. In DNA, the CDR3 is TGTGCCAGCAGTGAACCGCCCGCGGGGAATGAGCAGTTCTTC. Translated: CASSEPPAGNEQFF.

The gene calls are TRBV14 and TRBJ1-6, with 8 bases lining up with TRBD1. CDR1 is SGHDN, CDR2 FVKESK, per germline. CDR3 length equals 15 residues. Losses at the gene ends were 4 bases for V and 8 bases for J; bases not matched to a gene: 7. CDR3 coding DNA: TGTGCCAGCAGCCTAGAGGGACAGGCTTATTCACCCCTCCACTTT. It is translated as CASSLEGQAYSPLHF.

J is TRBJ1-2 and V is TRBV7-2, with TRBD1 identical over 8 bases. This CDR3 contains 16 residues. CDR1 is SGHTA, CDR2 FQGNSA, per germline. V gave up 4 bases and J gave up 2 bases; unmatched junction bases: 9. In DNA, the CDR3 is TGTGCCAGCAGCTCCTACGGACAGGGACGGAACTATGGCTACACCTTC. Protein product: CASSSYGQGRNYGYTF.

V and J are TRBV5-6 and TRBJ1-6; D unresolved. The ends were cut back, 0 bases at V and 13 bases at J, with 14 bases in the middle. The CDR3 is 14 amino acids. Germline V gene sequence: CDR1 SGHDT, CDR2 YYEEEE. The CDR3 DNA sequence: TGTGCCAGCAGCTTGGCCGGACGTTTCAGCCCCCTCCACTTT. It codes for CASSLAGRFSPLHF.

Regarding this clone: Other DNA sequences of this sample code for an identical CDR3. The V call is TRBV4-1, the J call TRBJ2-2, with 9 bases that match TRBD2. The CDR3 is made up of 17 amino acids. Trimming cost V 1 base and J 1 base; bases outside gene matches: 4. Germline V gene sequence: CDR1 MGHRA, CDR2 YSYEKL. DNA of the CDR3: TGCGCCAGCAGCCAAGCGCTAGCGGGAATGAACACCGGGGAGCTGTTTTTT. The encoded protein is CASSQALAGMNTGELFF.

The V gene is TRBV28, the J gene TRBJ1-4; 11 positions match TRBD1. V was clipped by 8 bases and J by 0 bases; unmatched bases: 2. Germline CDR1 is MDHEN and CDR2 is SYDVKM. The CDR3 length is 15 residues. CDR3 loop: CASGTGGTTNEKLFF. The CDR3 coding sequence is TGTGCCAGCGGGACAGGGGGGACAACTAATGAAAAACTGTTTTTT.

With regard to this clone: Other DNA sequences of this sample code for an identical CDR3. The chain employs TRBV27 and TRBJ2-5, with D perhaps TRBD1 (6 bases). Germline V gene lookup returns CDR1 MNHEY and CDR2 SMNVEV (reference sequence). The V and J ends lost 2 bases and 5 bases respectively, with 6 bases between them. This CDR3 is built from 12 residues. In nucleotides, the CDR3 is TGTGCCAGCAGTTTAAGGGGGGAGACCCAGTACTTC. Amino acids: CASSLRGETQYF.

J is TRBJ1-5 and V is TRBV7-2; no clear D. The CDR3 consists of 16 residues. Trimming took off 7 bases at V and 2 bases at J, with 18 bases between the two ends. Germline V gene lookup returns CDR1 SGHTA and CDR2 FQGNSA. In DNA form, the CDR3 reads TGTGCCAGCAATCTGCCGGGCCAATGGGGCAATCAGCCCCAGCATTTT. Its translation is CASNLPGQWGNQPQHF. The variable domain in full, with the rest retrieved from reference TRBV7-2 and TRBJ1-5, is GAGVSQSPSNKVTEKGKDVELRCDPISGHTALYWYRQSLGQGLEFLIYFQGNSAPDKSGLPSDRFSAERTGGSVSTLTIQRTQQEDSAVYLCASNLPGQWGNQPQHFGDGTRLSIL.